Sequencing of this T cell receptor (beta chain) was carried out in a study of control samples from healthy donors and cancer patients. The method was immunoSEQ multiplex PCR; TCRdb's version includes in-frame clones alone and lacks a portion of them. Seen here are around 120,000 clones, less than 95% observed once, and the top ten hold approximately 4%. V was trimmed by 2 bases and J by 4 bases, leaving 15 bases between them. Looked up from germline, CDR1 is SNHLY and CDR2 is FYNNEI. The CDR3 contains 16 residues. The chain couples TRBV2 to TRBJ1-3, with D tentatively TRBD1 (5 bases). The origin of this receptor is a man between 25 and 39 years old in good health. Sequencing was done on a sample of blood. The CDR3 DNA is TGTGCCAGCAGTGAAAGGTCGTATTGGGGGGGAAACACCATATATTTT. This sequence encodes CASSERSYWGGNTIYF.